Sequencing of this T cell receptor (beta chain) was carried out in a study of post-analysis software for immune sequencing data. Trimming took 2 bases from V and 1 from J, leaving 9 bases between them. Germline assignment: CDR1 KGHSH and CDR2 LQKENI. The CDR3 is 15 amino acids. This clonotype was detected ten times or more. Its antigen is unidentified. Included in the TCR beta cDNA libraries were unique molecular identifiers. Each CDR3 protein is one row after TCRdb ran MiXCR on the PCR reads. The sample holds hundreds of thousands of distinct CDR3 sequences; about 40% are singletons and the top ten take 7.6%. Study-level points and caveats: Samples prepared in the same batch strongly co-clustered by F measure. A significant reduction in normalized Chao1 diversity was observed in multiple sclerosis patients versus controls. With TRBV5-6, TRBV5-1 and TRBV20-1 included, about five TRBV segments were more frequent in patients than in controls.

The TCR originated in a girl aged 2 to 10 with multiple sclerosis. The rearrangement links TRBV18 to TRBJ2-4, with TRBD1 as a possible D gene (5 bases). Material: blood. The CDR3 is CASSPVPGAKNIQYF. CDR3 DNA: TGTGCCAGCTCACCAGTACCAGGGGCCAAAAACATTCAGTACTTC.